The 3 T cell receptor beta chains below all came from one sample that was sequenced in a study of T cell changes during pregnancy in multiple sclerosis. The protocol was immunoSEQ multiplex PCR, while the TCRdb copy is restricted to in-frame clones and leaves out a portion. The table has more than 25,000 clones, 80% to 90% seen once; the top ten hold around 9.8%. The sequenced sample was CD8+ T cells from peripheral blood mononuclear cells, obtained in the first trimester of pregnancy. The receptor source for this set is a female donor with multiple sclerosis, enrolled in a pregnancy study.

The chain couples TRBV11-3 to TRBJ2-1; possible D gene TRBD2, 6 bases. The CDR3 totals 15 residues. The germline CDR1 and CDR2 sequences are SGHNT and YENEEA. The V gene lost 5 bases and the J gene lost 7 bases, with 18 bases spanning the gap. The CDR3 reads CASSPGGLIINEQFF. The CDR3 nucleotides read TGTGCCAGCAGCCCCGGGGGTTTAATTATTAATGAGCAGTTCTTC.

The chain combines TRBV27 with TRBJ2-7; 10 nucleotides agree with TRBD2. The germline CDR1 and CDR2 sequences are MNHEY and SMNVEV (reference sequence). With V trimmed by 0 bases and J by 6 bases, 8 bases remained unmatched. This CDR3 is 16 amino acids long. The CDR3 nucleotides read TGTGCCAGCAGTTTATCTTCGGGCCTAGCGGGAGCCGAGCAGTACTTC. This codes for CASSLSSGLAGAEQYF.

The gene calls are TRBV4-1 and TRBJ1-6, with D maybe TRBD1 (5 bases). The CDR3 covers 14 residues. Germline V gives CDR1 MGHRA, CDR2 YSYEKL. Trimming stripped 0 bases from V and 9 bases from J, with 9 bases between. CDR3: CASSQEGDFSPLHF. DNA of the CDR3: TGCGCCAGCAGCCAAGAAGGGGACTTTTCACCCCTCCACTTT.